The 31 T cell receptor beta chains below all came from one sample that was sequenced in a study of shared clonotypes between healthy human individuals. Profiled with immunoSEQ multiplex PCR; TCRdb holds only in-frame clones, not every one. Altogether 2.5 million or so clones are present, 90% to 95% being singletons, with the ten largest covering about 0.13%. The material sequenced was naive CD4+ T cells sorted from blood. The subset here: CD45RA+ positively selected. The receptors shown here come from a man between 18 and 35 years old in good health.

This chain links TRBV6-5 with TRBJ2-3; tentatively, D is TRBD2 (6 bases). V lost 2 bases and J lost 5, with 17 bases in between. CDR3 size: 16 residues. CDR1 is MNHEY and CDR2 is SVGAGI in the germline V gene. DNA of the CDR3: TGTGCCAGCAGTTACATGGGGGGTGGGATTGGAGATACGCAGTATTTT. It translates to CASSYMGGGIGDTQYF.

The CDR3 region is CASSLFLLAGATDTQYF. CDR3 in DNA: TGTGCCAGCAGCTTATTCTTGCTAGCGGGGGCCACAGATACGCAGTATTTT. The chain couples TRBV7-2 to TRBJ2-3; 10 nucleotides match TRBD2. The J segment lost 2 bases and the V segment lost 2 bases, leaving 7 bases of the junction unmatched. CDR3 length equals 17 residues. The V gene's germline CDR1 is SGHTA and CDR2 FQGNSA.

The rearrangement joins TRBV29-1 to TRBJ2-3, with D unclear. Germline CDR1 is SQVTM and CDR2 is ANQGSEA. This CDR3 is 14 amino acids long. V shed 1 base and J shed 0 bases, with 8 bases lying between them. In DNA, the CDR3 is TGCAGCGTTGAAGGGACGGCCAGCACAGATACGCAGTATTTT. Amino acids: CSVEGTASTDTQYF.

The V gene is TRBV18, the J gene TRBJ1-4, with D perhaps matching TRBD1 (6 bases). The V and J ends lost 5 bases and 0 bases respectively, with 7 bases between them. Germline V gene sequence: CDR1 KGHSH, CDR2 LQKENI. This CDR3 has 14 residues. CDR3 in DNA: TGTGCCAGCTCATACAGGGCAACTAATGAAAAACTGTTTTTT. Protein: CASSYRATNEKLFF.

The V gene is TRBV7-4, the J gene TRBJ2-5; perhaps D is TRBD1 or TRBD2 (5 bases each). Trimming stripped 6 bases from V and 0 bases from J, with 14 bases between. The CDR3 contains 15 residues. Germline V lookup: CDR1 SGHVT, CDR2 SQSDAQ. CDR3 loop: CASRKPGRDQETQYF. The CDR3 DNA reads TGTGCCAGCAGAAAACCGGGACGTGACCAAGAGACCCAGTACTTC.

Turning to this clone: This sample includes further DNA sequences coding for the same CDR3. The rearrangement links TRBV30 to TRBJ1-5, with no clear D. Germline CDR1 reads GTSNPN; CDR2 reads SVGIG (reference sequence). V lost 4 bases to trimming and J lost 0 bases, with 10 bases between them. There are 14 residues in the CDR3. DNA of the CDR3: TGTGCCTGGACAGGCTCAAATAGCAATCAGCCCCAGCATTTT. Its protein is CAWTGSNSNQPQHF.

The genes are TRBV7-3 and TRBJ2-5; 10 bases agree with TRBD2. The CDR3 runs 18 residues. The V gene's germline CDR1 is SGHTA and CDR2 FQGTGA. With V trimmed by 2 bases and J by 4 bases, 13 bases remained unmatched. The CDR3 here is CASSLRGSGGTVRETQYF. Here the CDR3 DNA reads TGTGCCAGCAGCTTACGTGGTAGCGGGGGGACCGTTAGAGAGACCCAGTACTTC.

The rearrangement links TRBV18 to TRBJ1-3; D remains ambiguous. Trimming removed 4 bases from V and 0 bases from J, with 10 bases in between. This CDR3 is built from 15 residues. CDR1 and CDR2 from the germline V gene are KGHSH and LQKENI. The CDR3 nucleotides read TGTGCCAGCTCACAAAATGAGTTCTCTGGAAACACCATATATTTT. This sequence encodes CASSQNEFSGNTIYF.

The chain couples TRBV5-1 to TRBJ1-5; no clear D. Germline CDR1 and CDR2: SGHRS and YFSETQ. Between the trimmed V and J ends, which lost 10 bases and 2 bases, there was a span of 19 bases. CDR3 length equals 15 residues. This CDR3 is CAPTVKGSCNQPQHF. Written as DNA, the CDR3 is TGCGCCCCCACCGTGAAGGGCAGTTGCAATCAGCCCCAGCATTTT.

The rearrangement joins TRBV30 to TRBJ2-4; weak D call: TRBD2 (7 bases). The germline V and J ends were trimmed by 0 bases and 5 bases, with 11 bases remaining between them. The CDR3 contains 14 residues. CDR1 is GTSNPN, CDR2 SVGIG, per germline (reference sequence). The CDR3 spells CAWSVRGAENIQYF. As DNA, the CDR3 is TGTGCCTGGAGTGTACGGGGGGCGGAAAACATTCAGTACTTC.

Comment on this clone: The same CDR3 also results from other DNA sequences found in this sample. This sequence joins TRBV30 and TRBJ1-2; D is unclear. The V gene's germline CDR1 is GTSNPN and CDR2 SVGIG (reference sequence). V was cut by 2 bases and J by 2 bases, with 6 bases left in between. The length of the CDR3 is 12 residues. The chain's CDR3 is CAWSPENYGYTF. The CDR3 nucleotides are TGTGCCTGGAGTCCGGAGAACTATGGCTACACCTTC. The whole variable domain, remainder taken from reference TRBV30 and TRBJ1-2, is SQTIHQWPATLVQPVGSPLSLECTVEGTSNPNLYWYRQAAGRGLQLLFYSVGIGQISSEVPQNLSASRPQDRQFILSSKKLLLSDSGFYLCAWSPENYGYTFGSGTRLTVV.

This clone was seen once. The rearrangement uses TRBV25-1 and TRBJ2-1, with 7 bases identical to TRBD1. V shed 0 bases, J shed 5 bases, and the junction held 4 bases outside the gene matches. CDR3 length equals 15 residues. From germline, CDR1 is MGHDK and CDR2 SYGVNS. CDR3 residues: CASSEYLGQNNEQFF. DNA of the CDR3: TGTGCCAGCAGTGAATATTTGGGACAGAACAATGAGCAGTTCTTC.

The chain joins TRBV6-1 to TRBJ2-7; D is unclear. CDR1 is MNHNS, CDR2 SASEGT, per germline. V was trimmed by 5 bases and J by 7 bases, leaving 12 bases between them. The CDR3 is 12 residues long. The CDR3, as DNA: TGTGCCAGCAGTAGAGAGGCTCGGGAGCAGTACTTC. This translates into CASSREAREQYF.

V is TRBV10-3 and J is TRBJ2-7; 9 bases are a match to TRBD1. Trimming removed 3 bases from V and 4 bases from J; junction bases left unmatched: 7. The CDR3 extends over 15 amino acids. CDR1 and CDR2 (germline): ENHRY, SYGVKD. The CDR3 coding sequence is TGTGCCATCAGTGACTCCGGGACAGGGAATTACGAGCAGTACTTC. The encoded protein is CAISDSGTGNYEQYF.

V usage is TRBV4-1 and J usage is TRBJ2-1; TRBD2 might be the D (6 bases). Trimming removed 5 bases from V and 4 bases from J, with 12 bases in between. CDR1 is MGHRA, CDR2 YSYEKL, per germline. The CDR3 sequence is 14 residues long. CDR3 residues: CASSSWTIYNEQFF. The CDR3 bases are TGCGCCAGCAGCTCATGGACTATTTACAATGAGCAGTTCTTC.

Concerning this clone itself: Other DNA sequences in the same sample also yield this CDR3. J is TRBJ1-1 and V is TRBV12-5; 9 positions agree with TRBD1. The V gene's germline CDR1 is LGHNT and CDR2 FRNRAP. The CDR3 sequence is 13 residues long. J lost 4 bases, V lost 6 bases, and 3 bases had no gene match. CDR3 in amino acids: CASGLTGGTEAFF. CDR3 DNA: TGTGCTAGTGGGTTGACAGGGGGCACTGAAGCTTTCTTT.

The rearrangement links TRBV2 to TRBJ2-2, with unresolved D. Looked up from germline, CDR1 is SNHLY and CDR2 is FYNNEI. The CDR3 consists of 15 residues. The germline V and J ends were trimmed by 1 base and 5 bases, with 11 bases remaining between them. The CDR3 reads CASSEGGWVTGELFF. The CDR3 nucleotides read TGTGCCAGCAGTGAAGGGGGTTGGGTTACCGGGGAGCTGTTTTTT. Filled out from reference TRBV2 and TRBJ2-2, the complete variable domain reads EPEVTQTPSHQVTQMGQEVILRCVPISNHLYFYWYRQILGQKVEFLVSFYNNEISEKSEIFDDQFSVERPDGSNFTLKIRSTKLEDSAMYFCASSEGGWVTGELFFGEGSRLTVL.

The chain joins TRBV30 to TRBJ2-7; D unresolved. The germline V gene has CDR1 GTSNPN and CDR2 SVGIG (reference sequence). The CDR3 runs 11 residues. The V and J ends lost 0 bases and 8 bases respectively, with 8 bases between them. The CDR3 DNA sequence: TGTGCCTGGAGTGTAGCCATCCAGCAGTACTTC. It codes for CAWSVAIQQYF.

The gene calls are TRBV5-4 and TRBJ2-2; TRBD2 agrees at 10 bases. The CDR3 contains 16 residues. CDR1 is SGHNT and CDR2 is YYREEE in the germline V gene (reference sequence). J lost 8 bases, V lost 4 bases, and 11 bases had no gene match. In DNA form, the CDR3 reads TGTGCCAGCAGCGAAAAGACAGCTAGCGGGGGAGGGGAGCTGTTTTTT. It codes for CASSEKTASGGGELFF.

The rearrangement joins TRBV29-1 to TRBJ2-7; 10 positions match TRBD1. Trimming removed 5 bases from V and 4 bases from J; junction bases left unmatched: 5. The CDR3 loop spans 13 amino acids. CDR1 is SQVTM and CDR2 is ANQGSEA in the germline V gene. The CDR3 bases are TGCAGCGTTCGCGGGACAGGGGCTTACGAGCAGTACTTC. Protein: CSVRGTGAYEQYF.

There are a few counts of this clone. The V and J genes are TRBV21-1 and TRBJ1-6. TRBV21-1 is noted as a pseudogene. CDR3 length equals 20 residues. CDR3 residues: CASSKSVTGAKSSYNSPLHF. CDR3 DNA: TGTGCCAGCAGCAAATCGGTCACGGGGGCTAAGAGCTCCTATAATTCACCCCTCCACTTT.

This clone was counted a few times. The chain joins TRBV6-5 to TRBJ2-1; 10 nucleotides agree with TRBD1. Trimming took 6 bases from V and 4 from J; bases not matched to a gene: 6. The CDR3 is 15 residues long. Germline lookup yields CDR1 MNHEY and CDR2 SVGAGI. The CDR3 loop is CASRTGTGVYNEQFF. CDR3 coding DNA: TGTGCCAGCAGGACGGGGACAGGGGTTTACAATGAGCAGTTCTTC.

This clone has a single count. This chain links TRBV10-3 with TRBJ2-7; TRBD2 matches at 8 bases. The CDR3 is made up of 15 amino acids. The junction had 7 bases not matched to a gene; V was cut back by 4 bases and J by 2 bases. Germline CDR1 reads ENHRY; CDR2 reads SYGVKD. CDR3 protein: CAISGRGGSTYEQYF. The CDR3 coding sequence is TGTGCCATCAGTGGCCGGGGGGGTAGCACCTACGAGCAGTACTTC.

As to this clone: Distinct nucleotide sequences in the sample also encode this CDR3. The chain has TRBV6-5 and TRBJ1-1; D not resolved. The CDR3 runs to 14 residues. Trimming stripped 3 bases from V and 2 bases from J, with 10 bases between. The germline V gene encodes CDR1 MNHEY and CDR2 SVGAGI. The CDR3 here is CASSYSRKNTEAFF. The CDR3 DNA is TGTGCCAGCAGTTATTCCAGGAAAAACACTGAAGCTTTCTTT.

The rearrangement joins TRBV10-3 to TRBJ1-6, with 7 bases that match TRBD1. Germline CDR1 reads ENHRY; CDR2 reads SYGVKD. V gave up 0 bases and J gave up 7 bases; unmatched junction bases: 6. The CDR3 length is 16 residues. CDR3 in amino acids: CAISESTGDRNSPLHF. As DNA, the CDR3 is TGTGCCATCAGTGAGTCAACAGGGGACCGGAATTCACCCCTCCACTTT.

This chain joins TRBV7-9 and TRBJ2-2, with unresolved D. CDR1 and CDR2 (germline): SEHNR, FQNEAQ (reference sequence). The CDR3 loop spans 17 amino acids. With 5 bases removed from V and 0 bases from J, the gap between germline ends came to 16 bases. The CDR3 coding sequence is TGTGCCAGCAGCCTAAATCCGAAAAACACGAACACCGGGGAGCTGTTTTTT. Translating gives CASSLNPKNTNTGELFF.

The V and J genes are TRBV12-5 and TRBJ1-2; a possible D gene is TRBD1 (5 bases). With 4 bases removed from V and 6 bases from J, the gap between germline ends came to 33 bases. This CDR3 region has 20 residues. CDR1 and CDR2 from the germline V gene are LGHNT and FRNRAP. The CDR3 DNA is TGTGCTAGTGGTTCCCTAAGGGTAGTGGCTGCTGGGGCCTTTAAGGATGGCTACACCTTC. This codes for CASGSLRVVAAGAFKDGYTF.

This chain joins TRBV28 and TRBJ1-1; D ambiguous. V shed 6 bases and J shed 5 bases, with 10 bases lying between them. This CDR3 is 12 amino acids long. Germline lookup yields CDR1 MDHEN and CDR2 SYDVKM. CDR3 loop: CASRLTGTEAFF. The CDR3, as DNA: TGTGCCAGCAGACTAACTGGGACTGAAGCTTTCTTT.

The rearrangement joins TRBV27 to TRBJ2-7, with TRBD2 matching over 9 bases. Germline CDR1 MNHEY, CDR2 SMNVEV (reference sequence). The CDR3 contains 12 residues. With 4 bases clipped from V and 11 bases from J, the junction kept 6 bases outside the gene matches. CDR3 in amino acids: CASSSTGTSKYF. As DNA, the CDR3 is TGTGCCAGCAGTTCAACCGGGACTAGCAAGTACTTC.

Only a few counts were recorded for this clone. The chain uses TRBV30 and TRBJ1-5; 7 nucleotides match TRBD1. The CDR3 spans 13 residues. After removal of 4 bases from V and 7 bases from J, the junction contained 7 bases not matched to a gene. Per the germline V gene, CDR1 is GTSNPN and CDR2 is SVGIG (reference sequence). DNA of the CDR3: TGTGCCTGGACAGACAGGGTGGGCCAGCCCCAGCATTTT. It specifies CAWTDRVGQPQHF.

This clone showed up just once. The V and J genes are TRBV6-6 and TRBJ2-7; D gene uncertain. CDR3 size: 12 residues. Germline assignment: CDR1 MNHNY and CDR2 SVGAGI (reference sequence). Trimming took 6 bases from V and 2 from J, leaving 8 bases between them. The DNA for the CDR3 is TGTGCCAGCAGAGACATCACCTACGAGCAGTACTTC. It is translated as CASRDITYEQYF.